One and the same sample provided the 9 T cell receptor beta chains below, sequenced in a study of CXCR3-negative and CXCR3-positive naive CD8 T cells (dated by TCRdb to between 2017 and 2020). TCRdb lists the instrument as NextSeq 550. The Human TCR Profiling Kit (MiLaboratory) was used to prepare UMI-labeled 5' RACE TRB cDNA libraries. After reprocessing by TCRdb, each CDR3 protein sequence is one entry, and no DNA is given. The table of this sample itemizes about 40,000 distinct CDR3 sequences. Of the sample, approximately 12% falls within the top ten clones. Input material: memory CD8+ T cells from blood. The sample's cell subset or site label is to be understood as: conventional CD8+ memory T cells (TMEM), sorted as controls. Receptors were obtained from a human donor in good health. Some clones in this sample may be carry-over from other donors' samples.

The chain is built from TRBV4-3 and TRBJ2-7; as DNA is missing, the TRBD1 call by TCRdb cannot be tested. The CDR3 contains 16 residues. Germline V gives CDR1 LGHNA, CDR2 YSLEER. CDR3 in amino acids: CASSHQTGTGFPEQYF.

The chain combines TRBV4-3 with TRBJ2-5; there is no DNA to check the TCRdb D call of TRBD1. CDR1 and CDR2 (germline): LGHNA, YSLEER. There are 15 residues in the CDR3. The chain's CDR3 is CASRQDWAGEETQYF.

V usage is TRBV28 and J usage is TRBJ2-3; TCRdb reports TRBD1, a call that lacks DNA to check it against. The CDR3 is 16 residues long. Germline-derived CDR1 and CDR2 are MDHEN and SYDVKM. This CDR3 reads CASTLGGNPFTDTQYF. Full variable domain (remainder filled in from reference TRBV28 and TRBJ2-3): DVKVTQSSRYLVKRTGEKVFLECVQDMDHENMFWYRQDPGLGLRLIYFSYDVKMKEKGDIPEGYSVSREKKERFSLILESASTNQTSMYLCASTLGGNPFTDTQYFGPGTRLTVL.

The chain is built from TRBV7-9 and TRBJ1-1; as DNA is missing, the TRBD1 call by TCRdb cannot be tested. This CDR3 has 18 amino acids. Germline lookup yields CDR1 SEHNR and CDR2 FQNEAQ (reference sequence). This CDR3 is CASSFPLGGQEMNTEAFF. The full variable domain, its missing parts supplied by reference TRBV7-9 and TRBJ1-1, is DTGVSQNPRHKITKRGQNVTFRCDPISEHNRLYWYRQTLGQGPEFLTYFQNEAQLEKSRLLSDRFSAERPKGSFSTLEIQRTEQGDSAMYLCASSFPLGGQEMNTEAFFGQGTRLTVV.

The V call is TRBV29-1, the J call TRBJ2-1. This CDR3 is 12 amino acids long. Germline values: CDR1 SQVTM, CDR2 ANQGSEA. The CDR3: CSVELSNNEQFF.

The chain joins TRBV29-1 to TRBJ1-1. Per the germline V gene, CDR1 is SQVTM and CDR2 is ANQGSEA. This CDR3 contains 13 residues. The CDR3 here is CSVDLRSNTEAFF.

The rearrangement links TRBV7-7 to TRBJ1-1. CDR1 is SSHAT, CDR2 FNYEAQ, per germline (reference sequence). This CDR3 is built from 13 residues. The CDR3 is CASSFDLNTEAFF.

The V gene is TRBV7-8, the J gene TRBJ2-5; TCRdb lists TRBD1, though no DNA is available to test this call. In germline, CDR1 is SGHVS, CDR2 FQNEAQ. There are 16 residues in the CDR3. CDR3 loop: CASSTGLGPPQETQYF.

V usage is TRBV12-3 or TRBV12-4 and J usage is TRBJ2-1; TCRdb's assignment of TRBD1 cannot be checked, as there is no DNA. The CDR3 is 18 amino acids. CDR3 sequence: CASSFYWGPGQHYNEQFF.